This TCR beta chain is from a study of blood T cell repertoires in COVID-19. Study as a whole: Samples representing acute and convalescent COVID-19 were sourced from the United States, Italy and Spain. In each case, the material was cDNA or gDNA derived from T cells, B-cell-depleted T cells, or PBMCs.

Per the study methods: Reference gene primer amplification yielded estimated nucleated cell counts. Data came from immunoSEQ multiplex PCR; TCRdb stores just in-frame clones and leaves some out. V and J calls and clone size are as listed in that table; D and trimming were resolved from the DNA. The table lists 300,000 or so clones, around 87% of them singletons. This receptor was identified in a man aged 65 to 79 with acute or convalescent COVID-19. Sequencing was done on a sample of peripheral blood.

The CDR3 spells CASSLTPEDTEAFF. CDR3 nucleotides: TGTGCCAGCAGCCTCACCCCTGAGGACACTGAAGCTTTCTTT. The chain links TRBV9 to TRBJ1-1; no reliable D call. Trimming left V 4 bases short and J 3 bases short, with 13 bases between. The CDR3 runs to 14 residues. The germline gives CDR1 SGDLS, CDR2 YYNGEE.